A single sample is the source of the 18 T cell receptor beta chains below, sequenced in a study of blood T cell repertoires in COVID-19. The assay was immunoSEQ multiplex PCR, and TCRdb's table has in-frame clones only and misses some. Among about 100,000 clones listed, approximately 92% were seen once. The sample consisted of peripheral blood. These receptors were collected from a middle-aged man with active COVID-19.

V usage is TRBV6-5 and J usage is TRBJ1-3, with D perhaps TRBD1 (6 bases). The V gene's germline CDR1 is MNHEY and CDR2 SVGAGI. The ends were cut back, 5 bases at V and 3 bases at J, with 14 bases in the middle. The CDR3 contains 15 residues. CDR3 nucleotides: TGTGCCAGCAGTCCCAGGGGAGCAAATGGAAACACCATATATTTT. It yields the protein CASSPRGANGNTIYF.

The genes are TRBV27 and TRBJ2-7, with D possibly TRBD2 on 5 matching bases. Trimming stripped 3 bases from V and 7 bases from J, with 16 bases between. This CDR3 region has 14 residues. Germline V gene data show CDR1 as MNHEY and CDR2 as SMNVEV (reference sequence). For the CDR3, the DNA is TGTGCCAGCAGTTTCCGGCGGGTTATTGGGGAGCAGTACTTC. Its translation is CASSFRRVIGEQYF.

The chain uses TRBV5-1 and TRBJ1-6, with a tentative D call TRBD1 (5 bases). Germline-derived CDR1 and CDR2 are SGHRS and YFSETQ. The CDR3 has 14 amino acids. The V end was cut by 0 bases, the J end by 7 bases, with 8 bases between. CDR3 DNA sequence: TGCGCCAGCAGCTTGGTAGGGGAAAATTCACCCCTCCACTTT. Protein sequence: CASSLVGENSPLHF.

This clone appeared a single time. V usage is TRBV7-8 and J usage is TRBJ2-5, with 11 nucleotides matching TRBD2. This CDR3 comprises 17 residues. V shed 4 bases, J shed 4 bases, and the junction held 11 bases outside the gene matches. In germline, CDR1 is SGHVS, CDR2 FQNEAQ. CDR3 loop: CASSSGLAERDLETQYF. The CDR3 DNA follows: TGTGCCAGCAGCTCGGGACTAGCGGAGAGAGATCTAGAGACCCAGTACTTC.

V gene TRBV5-1 combines with J gene TRBJ2-1; the D gene is possibly TRBD2 (6 bases). Trimming removed 0 bases from V and 3 bases from J, with 10 bases in between. This CDR3 is built from 15 residues. Germline V gene lookup returns CDR1 SGHRS and CDR2 YFSETQ. The CDR3: CASSLATGVYNEQFF. The DNA for the CDR3 is TGCGCCAGCAGCTTGGCCACGGGAGTCTACAATGAGCAGTTCTTC.

V usage is TRBV5-1 and J usage is TRBJ2-6, with D possibly being TRBD2 (5 bases). The CDR3 extends over 17 amino acids. V gave up 0 bases and J gave up 4 bases, with 14 bases separating them. Per the germline V gene, CDR1 is SGHRS and CDR2 is YFSETQ. The CDR3 reads CASSLGSPGSGANVLTF. The CDR3 DNA reads as TGCGCCAGCAGCTTGGGCTCTCCGGGGTCCGGGGCCAACGTCCTGACTTTC.

In its sample, this clone was seen once. The chain is built from TRBV18 and TRBJ2-5, with a possible D match to TRBD1 (6 bases). V gave up 4 bases and J gave up 5 bases, with 14 bases separating them. The CDR3 has 14 residues. The germline V gene encodes CDR1 KGHSH and CDR2 LQKENI. The CDR3 loop is CASSQRQAAETQYF. The CDR3 DNA reads as TGTGCCAGCTCACAAAGACAGGCGGCGGAGACCCAGTACTTC. Based on the CDR3 plus reference TRBV18 and TRBJ2-5, the full variable domain is NAGVMQNPRHLVRRRGQEARLRCSPMKGHSHVYWYRQLPEEGLKFMVYLQKENIIDESGMPKERFSAEFPKEGPSILRIQQVVRGDSAAYFCASSQRQAAETQYFGPGTRLLVL.

The V call is TRBV19, the J call TRBJ1-5; TRBD1 matches 9 bases. The germline V gene has CDR1 LNHDA and CDR2 SQIVND (reference sequence). This CDR3 is built from 15 residues. V dropped 5 bases and J dropped 4; count of bases not matched to a gene: 6. The CDR3 sequence is CASSPTGGRNQPQHF. The CDR3 DNA sequence: TGTGCCAGTAGTCCTACAGGGGGCAGGAATCAGCCCCAGCATTTT.

The V call is TRBV7-2, the J call TRBJ1-2; D is perhaps TRBD1 (6 bases). Trimming stripped 6 bases from V and 4 bases from J, with 18 bases between. The CDR3 has 15 residues. Looked up from germline, CDR1 is SGHTA and CDR2 is FQGNSA. CDR3 bases: TGTGCCAGCAGAGGGACCGTACAGGGTGGCTATGGCTACACCTTC. Encoded protein: CASRGTVQGGYGYTF.

The chain employs TRBV6-5 and TRBJ1-1; no clear D gene. The germline CDR1 and CDR2 sequences are MNHEY and SVGAGI. V gave up 11 bases and J gave up 2 bases, with 18 bases separating them. The CDR3 spans 14 residues. CDR3 coding DNA: TGTGCCGCCCTGTCGGGTGGCGGTAACACTGAAGCTTTCTTT. It is translated as CAALSGGGNTEAFF.

This chain joins TRBV27 and TRBJ2-1; D gene ambiguous. CDR3 length equals 15 residues. Germline CDR1 reads MNHEY; CDR2 reads SMNVEV (reference sequence). Trimming removed 3 bases at V and 5 bases at J, with 14 bases between. CDR3 sequence reads: CASSFSRSRNNEQFF. For the CDR3, the DNA is TGTGCCAGCAGTTTCTCCCGGAGTCGGAACAATGAGCAGTTCTTC.

This clone was seen a few times. V usage is TRBV28 and J usage is TRBJ2-7; D is undetermined. The ends were cut back, 4 bases at V and 4 bases at J, with 14 bases in the middle. Germline V gene lookup returns CDR1 MDHEN and CDR2 SYDVKM. The CDR3 consists of 14 residues. CDR3 residues: CASSSPPPSYEQYF. The DNA for the CDR3 is TGTGCCAGCAGTTCACCCCCCCCGAGTTACGAGCAGTACTTC.

The count of this clone is one. This chain joins TRBV27 and TRBJ1-2; 7 nucleotides match TRBD1. CDR3 size: 16 residues. The germline gives CDR1 MNHEY, CDR2 SMNVEV (reference sequence). Trimming cost V 6 bases and J 2 bases; bases outside gene matches: 12. The chain's CDR3 is CASSRQGNLVNYGYTF. The CDR3 nucleotides read TGTGCCAGCAGCCGACAGGGAAATTTGGTAAACTATGGCTACACCTTC.

The chain employs TRBV5-1 and TRBJ2-2; 8 bases line up with TRBD1. V trimming: 0 bases; J trimming: 3 bases; junction bases outside the gene matches: 10. This CDR3 has 18 residues. Looked up from germline, CDR1 is SGHRS and CDR2 is YFSETQ. The CDR3 DNA reads as TGCGCCAGCAGCTTGGCAGGGACAGGCCCCGCAGACACCGGGGAGCTGTTTTTT. This gives the protein CASSLAGTGPADTGELFF. Filled out from reference TRBV5-1 and TRBJ2-2, the complete variable domain reads KAGVTQTPRYLIKTRGQQVTLSCSPISGHRSVSWYQQTPGQGLQFLFEYFSETQRNKGNFPGRFSGRQFSNSRSEMNVSTLELGDSALYLCASSLAGTGPADTGELFFGEGSRLTVL.

This chain connects TRBV5-6 to TRBJ2-5; D uncertain. Germline V gene data show CDR1 as SGHDT and CDR2 as YYEEEE. The V and J ends lost 0 bases and 8 bases respectively, with 11 bases between them. CDR3 length: 13 amino acids. As DNA, the CDR3 is TGTGCCAGCAGCTTGGGTCAGGTCAGAACCCAGTACTTC. Protein: CASSLGQVRTQYF.

V and J are TRBV5-1 and TRBJ2-5, with no clear D. V lost 0 bases and J 3 bases, leaving 12 bases between the germline ends. Germline lookup yields CDR1 SGHRS and CDR2 YFSETQ. CDR3 length: 15 amino acids. The CDR3 spells CASSLAKSAEETQYF. CDR3 DNA: TGCGCCAGCAGCTTGGCCAAGAGCGCTGAAGAGACCCAGTACTTC.

The chain joins TRBV3-1 (or the pseudogene TRBV3-2) to TRBJ2-1; 8 bases fit TRBD2. V was clipped by 2 bases and J by 13 bases; unmatched bases: 4. CDR3 length: 12 amino acids. Germline V gene lookup returns CDR1 LGHDT and CDR2 YNNKEL (reference sequence). The CDR3 DNA follows: TGTGCCAGCAGCCAACGGACTAGCTCTCAGTTCTTC. Residues: CASSQRTSSQFF.

This chain uses TRBV24-1 with TRBJ1-1; D not resolved. Germline loops: CDR1 KGHDR, CDR2 SFDVKD. Between the trimmed V and J ends, which lost 4 bases and 0 bases, there was a span of 5 bases. The CDR3 is made up of 13 amino acids. CDR3 DNA sequence: TGTGCCACCAGTGAAACAGTGAACACTGAAGCTTTCTTT. Protein sequence: CATSETVNTEAFF.